This T cell receptor (delta chain) appears in the sequencing data of a study of γδ T cells in repeated Plasmodium falciparum infection. Overall study findings and caveats: Vgamma9/Vdelta2+ T cells showed a stable polyclonal repertoire with shared TCRgamma sequences.

Gammadelta T cells were flow-sorted from PBMC into Vgamma9/Vdelta2+ and Vdelta2-negative populations for bulk analysis. This clone was seen a handful of times. Its cognate antigen is unknown. The likely explanation is a read error, given a far larger clone one base away. The same CDR3 also results from other DNA sequences found in this sample. The V gene's germline CDR1 is TSWWSYY and CDR2 QGS. There are 18 residues in the CDR3. Trimming took 6 bases from V and 1 from J; bases not matched to a gene: 14. TCRdb reran clone calling via CATT on the multiplex PCR reads. The sample includes tens of thousands of delta-chain clones, around 1.5% seen only once; the top ten take about 15%.

The material sequenced was gamma-delta T cells from blood. The TCR originated in a pool of human donors (malaria-infected and uninfected, not separated). This chain links TRDV1 with TRDJ1; TRDD3 matches 10 bases. No J gene is reported in TCRdb; it was inferred here by comparing the DNA with germline. CDR3 in amino acids: CALGLPTGDTRRTDKLIF. The CDR3 DNA sequence: TGTGCTCTTGGACTCCCCACGGGGGATACGCGCCGCACCGATAAACTCATCTTT.